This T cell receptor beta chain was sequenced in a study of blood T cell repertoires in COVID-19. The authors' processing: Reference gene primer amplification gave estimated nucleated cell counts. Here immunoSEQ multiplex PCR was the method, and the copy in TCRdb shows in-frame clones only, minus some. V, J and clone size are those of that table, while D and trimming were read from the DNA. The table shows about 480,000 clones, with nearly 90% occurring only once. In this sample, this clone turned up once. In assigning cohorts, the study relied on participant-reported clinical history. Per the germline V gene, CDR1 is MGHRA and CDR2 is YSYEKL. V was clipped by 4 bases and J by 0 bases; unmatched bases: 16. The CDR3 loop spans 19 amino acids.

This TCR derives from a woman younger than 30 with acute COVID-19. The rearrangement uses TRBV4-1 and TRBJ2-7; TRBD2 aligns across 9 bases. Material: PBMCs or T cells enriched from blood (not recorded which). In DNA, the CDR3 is TGCGCCAGCAGCCCTTTGGGCTCTAGCGGGGCTTTCAGCTCCTACGAGCAGTACTTC. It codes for CASSPLGSSGAFSSYEQYF.